This record covers a single T cell receptor (beta chain). The data stem from a study of blood T cell repertoires in COVID-19. Study overall: PBMCs, B-cell-depleted T cells, or T cells were the source of the cDNA or gDNA that made up the material.

Produced via immunoSEQ multiplex PCR; TCRdb's table is partial and in-frame only. Of some 50,000 clones in the sample, around four fifths were seen once. After removal of 8 bases from V and 6 bases from J, the junction contained 5 bases not matched to a gene. The germline gives CDR1 MNHNS, CDR2 SASEGT. This CDR3 region has 13 residues. The sample comprised peripheral blood. The chain links TRBV6-1 to TRBJ1-4; 8 bases agree with TRBD1. This sequence was found in a man aged 40-49 years with acute or convalescent COVID-19. CDR3 sequence (DNA): TGTGCCAGCGGCTACAGGGGGGATGAAAAACTGTTTTTT. Its protein is CASGYRGDEKLFF.